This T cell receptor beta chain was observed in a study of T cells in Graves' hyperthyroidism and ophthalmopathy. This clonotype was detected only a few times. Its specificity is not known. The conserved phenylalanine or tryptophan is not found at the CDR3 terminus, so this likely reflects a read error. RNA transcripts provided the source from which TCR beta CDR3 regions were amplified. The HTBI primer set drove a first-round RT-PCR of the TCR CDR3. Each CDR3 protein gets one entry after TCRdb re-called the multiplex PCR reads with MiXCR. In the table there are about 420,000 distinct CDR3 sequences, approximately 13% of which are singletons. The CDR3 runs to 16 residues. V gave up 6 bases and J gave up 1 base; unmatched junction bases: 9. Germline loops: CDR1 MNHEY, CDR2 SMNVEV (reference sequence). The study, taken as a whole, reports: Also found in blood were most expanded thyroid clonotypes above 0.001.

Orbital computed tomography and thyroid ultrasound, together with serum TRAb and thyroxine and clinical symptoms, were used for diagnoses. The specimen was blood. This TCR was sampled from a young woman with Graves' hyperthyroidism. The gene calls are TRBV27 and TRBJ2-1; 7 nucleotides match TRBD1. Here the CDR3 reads CASRPFGTESYNEQFL. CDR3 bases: TGTGCCAGCAGACCCTTCGGGACAGAGTCCTACAATGAGCAGTTCCTC.